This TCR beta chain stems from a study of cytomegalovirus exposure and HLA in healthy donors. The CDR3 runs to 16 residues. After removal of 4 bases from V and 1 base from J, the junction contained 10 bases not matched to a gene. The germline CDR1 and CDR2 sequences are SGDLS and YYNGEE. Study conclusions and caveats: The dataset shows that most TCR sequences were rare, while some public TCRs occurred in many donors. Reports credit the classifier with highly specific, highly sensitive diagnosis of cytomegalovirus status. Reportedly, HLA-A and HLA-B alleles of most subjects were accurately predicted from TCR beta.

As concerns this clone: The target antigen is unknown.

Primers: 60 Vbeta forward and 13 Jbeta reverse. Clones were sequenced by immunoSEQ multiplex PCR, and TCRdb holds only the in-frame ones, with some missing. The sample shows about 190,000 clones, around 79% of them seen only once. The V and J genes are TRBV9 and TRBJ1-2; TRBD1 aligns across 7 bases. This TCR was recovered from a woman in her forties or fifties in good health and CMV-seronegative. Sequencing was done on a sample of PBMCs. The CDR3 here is CASSFGTERFNYGYTF. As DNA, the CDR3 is TGTGCCAGCAGCTTTGGGACAGAGAGATTTAACTATGGCTACACCTTC.